This T cell receptor beta chain is from a study of metastatic and nonmetastatic thyroid tumors. Study information: Repertoire data that came from the blood and tumor or nodule tissue of malignant and benign thyroid patients were compared.

No patient received treatment before thyroid surgery. As handled by the study authors: A papillary thyroid cancer distant-metastasis classifier was built from CDR3 differences across clinicopathological groups. From the PCR reads, TCRdb re-called clones with MiXCR. TCRdb's processing, not the authors' own work, is the source of the V and J calls. The data contain about 41,000 clones, around 24% of them singletons. Germline V gene sequence: CDR1 MDHEN, CDR2 SYDVKM. With 2 bases removed from V and 4 bases from J, the gap between germline ends came to 5 bases. This CDR3 is 12 amino acids long. This sequence originates from a female donor with papillary thyroid cancer or a benign thyroid nodule (not recorded which). Some clones in this sample may be carry-over from other donors' samples. V and J are TRBV28 and TRBJ1-1; D uncertain. What was sequenced was tumor tissue. CDR3 coding DNA: TGTGCCAGCAGTTTACTTCCCACTGAAGCTTTCTTT. Translation gives CASSLLPTEAFF. The entire variable domain, with the rest obtained from reference TRBV28 and TRBJ1-1, is as follows: DVKVTQSSRYLVKRTGEKVFLECVQDMDHENMFWYRQDPGLGLRLIYFSYDVKMKEKGDIPEGYSVSREKKERFSLILESASTNQTSMYLCASSLLPTEAFFGQGTRLTVV.